This T cell receptor (beta chain) was found in a study of response to subunit inactivated influenza vaccine. Each CDR3 protein is one row after TCRdb ran MiXCR on the RT-PCR reads. There are around 790,000 distinct CDR3 sequences in the sample; 21% occur only once, and 10% to 13% lies in the top ten. The CDR3 length is 15 residues. Looked up from germline, CDR1 is DFQATT and CDR2 is SNEGSKA (reference sequence). The trim removed 0 bases at V and 4 bases at J, leaving 7 bases unmatched. This clonotype was observed at least ten times. This TCR derives from a man between 50 and 59 years old who received an inactivated influenza vaccine. The V and J genes are TRBV20-1 and TRBJ2-7, with TRBD2 matching over 9 bases. Sequencing was performed on PBMCs from blood, taken roughly 5 days after vaccination. CDR3 DNA: TGCAGTGCTAGAGATTCTAGCGGGATGAGGTACGAGCAGTACTTC. Translated: CSARDSSGMRYEQYF.